What follows describes a single TCR beta chain. The data originate from a study of blood T cell repertoires in COVID-19. Study overall: Donors in the United States, Italy and Spain gave samples during acute or convalescent COVID-19. Nucleic acid was either cDNA or gDNA, and it came from T cells, B-cell-depleted T cells, or PBMCs.

In the source study's methods: Using reference gene primer amplification, nucleated cell counts were estimated. The protocol was immunoSEQ multiplex PCR, while the TCRdb copy is restricted to in-frame clones and leaves out a portion. V and J calls and clone size are those listed in that table; D and trimming were worked out from the DNA. The data show some 50,000 clones, approximately 90% seen once. The germline gives CDR1 LNHDA, CDR2 SQIVND (reference sequence). The CDR3 is made up of 15 amino acids. V dropped 6 bases and J dropped 2; count of bases not matched to a gene: 6. The sequenced material came from peripheral blood. The chain employs TRBV19 and TRBJ2-3; 9 bases fit TRBD1. This TCR was sampled from a man aged 55-75 years with acute or convalescent COVID-19. Here the CDR3 DNA reads TGTGCCAGTAGAAAAAGACAGGGGGTCACAGATACGCAGTATTTT. It translates to CASRKRQGVTDTQYF.